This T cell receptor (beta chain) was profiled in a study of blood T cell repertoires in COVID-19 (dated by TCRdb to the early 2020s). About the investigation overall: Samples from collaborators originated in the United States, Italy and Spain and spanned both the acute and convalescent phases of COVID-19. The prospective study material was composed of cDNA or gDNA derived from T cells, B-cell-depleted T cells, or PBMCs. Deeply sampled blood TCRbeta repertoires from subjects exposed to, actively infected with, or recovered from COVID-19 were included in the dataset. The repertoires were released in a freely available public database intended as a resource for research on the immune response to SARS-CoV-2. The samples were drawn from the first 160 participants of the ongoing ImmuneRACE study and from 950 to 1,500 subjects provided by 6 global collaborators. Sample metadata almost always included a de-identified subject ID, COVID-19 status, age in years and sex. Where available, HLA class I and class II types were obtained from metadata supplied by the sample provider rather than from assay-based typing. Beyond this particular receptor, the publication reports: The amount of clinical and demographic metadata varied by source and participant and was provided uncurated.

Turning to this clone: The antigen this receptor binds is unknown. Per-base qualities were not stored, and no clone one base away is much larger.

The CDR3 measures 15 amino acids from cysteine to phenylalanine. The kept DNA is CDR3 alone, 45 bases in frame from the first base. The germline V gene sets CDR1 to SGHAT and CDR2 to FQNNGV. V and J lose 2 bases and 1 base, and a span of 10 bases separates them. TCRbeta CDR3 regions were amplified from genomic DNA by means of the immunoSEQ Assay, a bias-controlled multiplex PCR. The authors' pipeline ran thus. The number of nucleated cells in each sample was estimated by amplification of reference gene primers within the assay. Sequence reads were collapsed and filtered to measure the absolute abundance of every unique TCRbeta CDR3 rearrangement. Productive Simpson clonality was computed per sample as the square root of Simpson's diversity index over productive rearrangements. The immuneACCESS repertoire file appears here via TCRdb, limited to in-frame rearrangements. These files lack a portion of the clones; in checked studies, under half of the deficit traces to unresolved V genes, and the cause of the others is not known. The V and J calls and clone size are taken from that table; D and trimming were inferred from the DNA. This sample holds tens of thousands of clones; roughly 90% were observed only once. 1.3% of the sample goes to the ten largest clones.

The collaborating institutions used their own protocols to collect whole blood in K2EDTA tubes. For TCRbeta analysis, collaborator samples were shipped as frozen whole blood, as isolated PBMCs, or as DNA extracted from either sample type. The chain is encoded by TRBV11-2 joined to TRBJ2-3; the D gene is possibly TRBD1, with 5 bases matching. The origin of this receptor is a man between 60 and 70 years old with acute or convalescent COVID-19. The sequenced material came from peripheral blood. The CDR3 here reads CASSLFGAGTDTQYF. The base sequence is TGTGCCAGCAGCTTATTTGGGGCTGGCACAGATACGCAGTATTTT.